A selection of T cell receptor beta chains follows, all from one sample in a study of post-analysis software for immune sequencing data. TCRdb recomputed calls from the PCR reads with MiXCR, one row per CDR3 protein. The sample has approximately 400,000 distinct CDR3 sequences, roughly 38% seen once. Sequenced: blood. These receptors all come from a girl between 10 and 17 years old with multiple sclerosis. CDR3s include the opening cysteine and the closing phenylalanine or tryptophan. Fields, in order: D gene, J gene, clone size, V gene, CDR3 DNA, CDR3 protein. D genes are given only for firm matches. The size field is filled for only some rows; it gives once, few, many or a size class.

>TRBD1|TRBJ2-7|.|TRBV7-6
TGTGCCAGCAGCCCCGACCCGGGACAGGGGGCCCACGAGCAGTACTTC
CASSPDPGQGAHEQYF
>TRBD2|TRBJ2-1|.|TRBV7-8
TGTGCCAGCAGCTTGCTCCGGGGGGGATCCTACAATGAGCAGTTCTTC
CASSLLRGGSYNEQFF
>.|TRBJ1-4|.|TRBV12-3/TRBV12-4
TGTGCCAGCAGGTCCAGGGGAAGTAATGAAAAACTGTTTTTT
CASRSRGSNEKLFF
>.|TRBJ1-2|.|TRBV12-3/TRBV12-4
TGTGCCAGCAGTTCCGAGGCAGTAGGAGGCTACACCTTC
CASSSEAVGGYTF
>.|TRBJ1-2|many|TRBV5-1
TGCGCCAGCAGCTTGGGCGCAGGGAACTATGGCTACACCTTC
CASSLGAGNYGYTF
>.|TRBJ2-1|many|TRBV20-1
TGCAGTGCTAGCGGGGGGCGTAGCTCCTACAATGAGCAGTTCTTC
CSASGGRSSYNEQFF
>TRBD1|TRBJ2-7|.|TRBV5-1
TGCGCCAGCAGCTTGGAGGGGGACAGCCCCTACGAGCAGTACTTC
CASSLEGDSPYEQYF
>.|TRBJ1-5|.|TRBV6-6
TGTGCCAGCAGCCTGCGTGAGAGCGTTCAGCCCCAGCATTTT
CASSLRESVQPQHF
>.|TRBJ1-6|.|TRBV2
TGTGCCAACAGTGAAGGGACGGCTAATTCACCCCTCCACTTT
CANSEGTANSPLHF
>.|TRBJ1-1|few|TRBV4-2
TGTGCCAGCAGCCCATGGACAGACATGACCGGTGAAGCTTTCTTT
CASSPWTDMTGEAFF
>.|TRBJ1-5|.|TRBV6-6
TGTGCCAGCAGCCCCGGGACCCTTGCACCGCATCAGCCCCAGCATTTT
CASSPGTLAPHQPQHF
>.|TRBJ2-7|.|TRBV5-6
TGTGCCAGCAGTTTCCGGGGCAACGAGCAGTACTTC
CASSFRGNEQYF
>.|TRBJ1-2|few|TRBV5-1
TGCGCCAGCAGCTTGTCGGCTGCTAACTATGGCTACACCTTC
CASSLSAANYGYTF
>.|TRBJ1-1|.|TRBV3-1
TGTGCCAGCAGCCAACAGATCCCGAACACTGAAGCTTTCTTT
CASSQQIPNTEAFF
>.|TRBJ2-1|.|TRBV28
TGTGCCAGCAAAACCGGGCCTGAGCAGTTCTTC
CASKTGPEQFF
>.|TRBJ2-1|.|TRBV10-3
TGTGCCATCAGTGAGCCGTTGAGGGGGGGCAGAACCCGTGAGCAGTTCTTC
CAISEPLRGGRTREQFF